These 3 T cell receptor beta chains originate from one sample sequenced in a study of T-cell memory formation after mild COVID-19. TCRdb re-called the 5' RACE reads with MiXCR, one entry per CDR3 protein. In the table there are under 300,000 distinct CDR3 sequences, around a tenth of which are singletons. The material sequenced was PBMCs or a T cell subset sorted from them (not recorded which). All receptors derive from a man between 18 and 35 years old who had mild COVID-19 (a few samples of this study predate the infection). Cell type and time point are not known.

This clonotype was seen a handful of times. The chain combines TRBV29-1 with TRBJ2-7; 7 bases match TRBD1. After removal of 1 base from V and 2 bases from J, the junction contained 2 bases not matched to a gene. The CDR3 has 13 residues. Germline V gene lookup returns CDR1 SQVTM and CDR2 ANQGSEA. CDR3 protein: CSVEGQGPYEQYF. The CDR3 region has the DNA TGCAGCGTTGAAGGACAGGGACCCTACGAGCAGTACTTC.

This clonotype was detected a few times. J is TRBJ1-2 and V is TRBV27; D may be TRBD1 (5 bases). Germline V gene sequence: CDR1 MNHEY, CDR2 SMNVEV (reference sequence). This CDR3 contains 14 residues. Trimming pared 4 bases from V and 4 bases from J, leaving 13 bases between. For the CDR3, the DNA is TGTGCCAGCAGTTCCGGGGCGGGACCCTATGGCTACACCTTC. Encoded protein: CASSSGAGPYGYTF.

The table lists this clonotype with a few counts. J is TRBJ2-3 and V is TRBV9; the match to TRBD2 covers 12 bases. Germline-derived CDR1 and CDR2 are SGDLS and YYNGEE. V was clipped by 5 bases and J by 0 bases; unmatched bases: 7. The length of the CDR3 is 17 residues. The CDR3 DNA follows: TGTGCCAGCAGTCTACGACTAGCGGGGGATAGCACAGATACGCAGTATTTT. It encodes CASSLRLAGDSTDTQYF.